This T cell receptor beta chain was observed in a study of naive and memory T cell subsets. At least ten counts were recorded for this clonotype. Four subsets defined by CD45RA and CD27 were sorted after CD3, CD4, CD8 and live/dead staining. The length of the CDR3 is 16 residues. The germline V gene has CDR1 MNHNS and CDR2 SASEGT. Between the trimmed V and J ends, which lost 4 bases and 8 bases, there was a span of 21 bases. The beta constant-region primer was an equimolar mix of two oligonucleotides covering TRBC1 and TRBC2. An oligonucleotide with the SP2 primer and a 12-nucleotide UMI was ligated to the cDNA 3' end. TCRdb passed the UMI-ligation and nested PCR reads through MiXCR, listing each CDR3 protein once. This sample has around 160,000 distinct CDR3 sequences; over 15% occur once, and the top ten carry about 0.15%.

Sequencing used naive CD4+ T cells from blood. The origin of this receptor is a human donor in good health. The chain combines TRBV6-1 with TRBJ2-1; D possibly corresponds to TRBD1 (5 bases). The CDR3 DNA reads as TGTGCCAGCAGTGTAGAGCCAGCAGGGAACGGGTATGAGCAGTTCTTC. Its translation: CASSVEPAGNGYEQFF.